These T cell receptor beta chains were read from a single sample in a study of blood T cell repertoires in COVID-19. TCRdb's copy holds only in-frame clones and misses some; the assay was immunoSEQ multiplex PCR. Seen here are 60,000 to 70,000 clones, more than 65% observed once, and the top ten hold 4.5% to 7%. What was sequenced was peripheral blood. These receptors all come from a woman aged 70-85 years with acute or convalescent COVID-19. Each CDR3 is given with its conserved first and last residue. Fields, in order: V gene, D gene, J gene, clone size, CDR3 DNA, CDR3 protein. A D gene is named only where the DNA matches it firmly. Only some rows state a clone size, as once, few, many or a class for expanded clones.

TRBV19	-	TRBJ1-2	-	TGTGCCAGTAGTATTCGAGGGAGCGGAGGCTACACCTTC	CASSIRGSGGYTF
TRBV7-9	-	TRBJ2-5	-	TGTGCCAGCAGCTTAGCGAGTACCCAGTACTTC	CASSLASTQYF
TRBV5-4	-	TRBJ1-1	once	TGTGCCAGCAGCCGCGGGGGATCTGAAGCTTTCTTT	CASSRGGSEAFF
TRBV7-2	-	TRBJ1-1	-	TGTGCCAGCAGTTTAGTACAGAATTCTGAAGCTTTCTTT	CASSLVQNSEAFF
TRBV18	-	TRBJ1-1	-	TGTGCCAGCTCACCAGAGGCCGGGGGCACTGAAGCTTTCTTT	CASSPEAGGTEAFF
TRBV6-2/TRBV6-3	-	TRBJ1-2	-	TGTGCCAGCAGTTACGAGAGAGCCGCGGGCTACACCTTC	CASSYERAAGYTF
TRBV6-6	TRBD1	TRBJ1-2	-	TGTGCCAGCAGTTTGACTACCGGGACAGGGGTCTATGGCTACACCTTC	CASSLTTGTGVYGYTF
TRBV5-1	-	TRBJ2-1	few	TGCGCCAGCAGCCAGAGGTCGCGGTCAAGCTCCTACAATGAGCAGTTCTTC	CASSQRSRSSSYNEQFF
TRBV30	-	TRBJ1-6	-	TGTGCCTGGACGGGTAATTCACCCCTCCACTTT	CAWTGNSPLHF
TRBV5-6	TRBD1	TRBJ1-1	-	TGTGCCAGCAGCCTATACGGACAGGGGGTGAACACTGAAGCTTTCTTT	CASSLYGQGVNTEAFF
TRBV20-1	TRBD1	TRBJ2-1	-	TGCAGTGCTAGTAAAGGGGGCGGTGAGCAGTTCTTC	CSASKGGGEQFF
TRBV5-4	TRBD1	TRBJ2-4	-	TGTGCCAGCAGTCTGACAGGGGAAAACATTCAGTACTTC	CASSLTGENIQYF
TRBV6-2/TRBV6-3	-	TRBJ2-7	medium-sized	TGTGCCAGCAGCTCAACCTACGAGCAGTACTTC	CASSSTYEQYF
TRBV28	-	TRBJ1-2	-	TGTGCCAGCTGGGGGGGACACCTCTATGGCTACACCTTC	CASWGGHLYGYTF
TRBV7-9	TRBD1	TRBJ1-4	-	TGTGCCAGCAGCTTAAGGACAGGAGGTGAAAAACTGTTTTTT	CASSLRTGGEKLFF
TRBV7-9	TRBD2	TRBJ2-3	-	TGTGCCAGCAGCGGAGACCTAGCGGGGGTACCCCCAGATACGCAGTATTTT	CASSGDLAGVPPDTQYF
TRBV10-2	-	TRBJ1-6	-	TGCGCCAGCAGGGAAACGGGCTCCTATAATTCACCCCTCCACTTT	CASRETGSYNSPLHF
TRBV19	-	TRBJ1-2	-	TGTGCCAGTAGTTTCCAATCGGGGGGCTACACCTTC	CASSFQSGGYTF
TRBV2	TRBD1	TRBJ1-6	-	TGTGCCAGCAGCGAGCTGGCAGGGGGACGTTCACCCCTCCACTTT	CASSELAGGRSPLHF
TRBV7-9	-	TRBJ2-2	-	TGTGCCAGCAGCTCCGGGGTCGGTGGGACCGGGGAGCTGTTTTTT	CASSSGVGGTGELFF
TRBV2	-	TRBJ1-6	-	TGTGCCAGCAGTGGGACAAATTCACCCCTCCACTTT	CASSGTNSPLHF
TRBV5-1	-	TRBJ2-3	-	TGCGCCAGCAGCTTGGCTGCAGATACGCAGTATTTT	CASSLAADTQYF
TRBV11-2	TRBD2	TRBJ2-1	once	TGTGCCAGCAGCTTTGGACTAGGTCAATACAATGAGCAGTTCTTC	CASSFGLGQYNEQFF
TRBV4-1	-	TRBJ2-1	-	TGCGCCAGCAGCCCGGGCAATGAGCAGTTCTTC	CASSPGNEQFF
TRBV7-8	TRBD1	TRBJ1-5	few	TGTGCCAGCAGCCTGGACAGGACAAATCAGCCCCAGCATTTT	CASSLDRTNQPQHF
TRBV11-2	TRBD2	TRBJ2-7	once	TGTGCCAGCAGCCGGGGGGGCGAGCAGTACTTC	CASSRGGEQYF
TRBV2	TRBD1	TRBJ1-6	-	TGTGCCAGCACAGGACAGGACAATTCACCCCTCCACTTT	CASTGQDNSPLHF
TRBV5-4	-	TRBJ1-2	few	TGTGCCAGCAGCTTGGGACTTCAACGGGGAGGCTACACCTTC	CASSLGLQRGGYTF
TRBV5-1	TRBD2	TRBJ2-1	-	TGCGCCAGCAGCTCAGGGTCTAGCGGGGGAGGAGAGCAGTTCTTC	CASSSGSSGGGEQFF
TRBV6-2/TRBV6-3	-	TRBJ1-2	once	TGTGCCAGCAGCTTAGGACAGTACTATGGCTACACCTTC	CASSLGQYYGYTF
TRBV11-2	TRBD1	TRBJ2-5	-	TGTGCCAGCAGCTTAGGTTCCGGACAGGGGGGGTCCGGGACCCAGTACTTC	CASSLGSGQGGSGTQYF
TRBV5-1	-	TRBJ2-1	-	TGCGCCAGCAGCTTGGCCGAGAATGAGCAGTTCTTC	CASSLAENEQFF
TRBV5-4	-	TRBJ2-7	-	TGTGCCAGCAGTTCGAGAGGGTCACAGCAGTACTTC	CASSSRGSQQYF
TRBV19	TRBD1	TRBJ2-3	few	TGTGTCCCTATCGGACAGGGAAACCCACCCCCCGGTACGCAGTATTTT	CVPIGQGNPPPGTQYF
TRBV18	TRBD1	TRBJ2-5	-	TGTGCCAGCTCAAGGGACAGGCCGAGACAAGAGACCCAGTACTTC	CASSRDRPRQETQYF
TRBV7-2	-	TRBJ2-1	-	TGTGCCAGCAGCTTACAGGGCAATGAGCAGTTCTTC	CASSLQGNEQFF
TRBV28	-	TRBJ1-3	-	TGTGCCAGCAGTCCTAGACGGGACTCTGGAAACACCATATATTTT	CASSPRRDSGNTIYF
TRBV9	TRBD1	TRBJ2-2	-	TGTGCCAGCAGCGGCCGGACAGGGCGGAACACCGGGGAGCTGTTTTTT	CASSGRTGRNTGELFF
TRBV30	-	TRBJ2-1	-	TGTGCCTGGAGTGTATTAGTAAATGAGCAGTTCTTC	CAWSVLVNEQFF
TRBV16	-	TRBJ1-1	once	TGTGCCAGCAGCCCGATTAGGGGCCACGACGCTGAAGCTTTCTTT	CASSPIRGHDAEAFF
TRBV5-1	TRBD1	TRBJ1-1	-	TGCGCCAGCAGCTTGCAGGGGGCGAACACTGAAGCTTTCTTT	CASSLQGANTEAFF
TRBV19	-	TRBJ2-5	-	TGTGCCAGTAGTATTCAGGGTAGAGAGACCCAGTACTTC	CASSIQGRETQYF
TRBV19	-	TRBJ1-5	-	TGTGCCAGTATGGCCCTGAGTGGGCCCTCAATTAATAGCAATCAGCCCCAGCATTTT	CASMALSGPSINSNQPQHF
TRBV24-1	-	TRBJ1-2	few	TGTGCCACCAGCCCTGGGGGGGGAAACCTTTTCGGCTACACCTTC	CATSPGGGNLFGYTF
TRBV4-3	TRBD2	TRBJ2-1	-	TGCGCCAGCAGCCAAGGGGTCAGCGGGGGACACTACAATGAGCAGTTCTTC	CASSQGVSGGHYNEQFF
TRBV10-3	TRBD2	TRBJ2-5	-	TGTGCCATCAAGAATAGCGGGGGGGAAGAGACCCAGTACTTC	CAIKNSGGEETQYF
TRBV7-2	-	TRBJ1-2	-	TGTGCCAGCAGCTTAGGGTCAGGGGAGCCCTCTGGCTACACCTTC	CASSLGSGEPSGYTF
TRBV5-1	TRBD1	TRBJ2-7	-	TGCGCCAGCAGCTTGCTAGGGACAGGTAATTCCTACGAGCAGTACTTC	CASSLLGTGNSYEQYF
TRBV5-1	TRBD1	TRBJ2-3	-	TGCGCCAGCAGCCAACAGGGGGCGGGCACAGATACGCAGTATTTT	CASSQQGAGTDTQYF